The TCR beta chain described here comes from a study of T cell responses to AZD1222 COVID-19 vaccine. Second-dose intervals near 4 or 12 weeks were combined. The CDR3 consists of 15 residues. Germline V gene data show CDR1 as SGHRS and CDR2 as YFSETQ. The germline V and J ends were trimmed by 0 bases and 0 bases, with 8 bases remaining between them. As to this clone: Its target is not known.

Profiled with immunoSEQ multiplex PCR; TCRdb holds only in-frame clones, not every one. The table has roughly 150,000 clones, around nine tenths seen once. Overall study findings and caveats: Donors in the cohort were predominantly white British and more often female, and clonal diversity was possibly underestimated. Increased Spike-specific TCR breadth and depth were observed after two AZD1222 doses. Just 5 to 7 AZD1222 recipients were seropositive at baseline.

The J gene is TRBJ2-3, the V gene TRBV5-1; unclear D gene. Here the sequenced sample was peripheral blood, taken 28 days after the second AZD1222 dose. The origin of this receptor is an adult who received the AZD1222 COVID-19 vaccine. The CDR3 DNA reads TGCGCCAGCAGCTTGGACCAGACTAGCACAGATACGCAGTATTTT. The encoded protein is CASSLDQTSTDTQYF. The variable domain in full, completed from reference TRBV5-1 and TRBJ2-3, reads KAGVTQTPRYLIKTRGQQVTLSCSPISGHRSVSWYQQTPGQGLQFLFEYFSETQRNKGNFPGRFSGRQFSNSRSEMNVSTLELGDSALYLCASSLDQTSTDTQYFGPGTRLTVL.